This TCR beta chain comes out of a study of T-cell reconstitution after alpha-beta-depleted transplantation in children. This clonotype occurred a few times. Preparation of the TCRbeta library used unique molecular identifiers. Via MiXCR, TCRdb re-called the PCR reads, giving one row per CDR3 protein. The table has about 610,000 distinct CDR3 sequences, more than 9% seen once. Germline V gene lookup returns CDR1 MNHNS and CDR2 SASEGT. With 6 bases removed from V and 5 bases from J, the gap between germline ends came to 17 bases. The CDR3 loop spans 15 amino acids. The chain uses TRBV6-1 and TRBJ2-1; weak D call: TRBD2 (5 bases). The source material was PBMCs from the stem cell graft donor, sampled from the stem cell graft. The TCR comes from a human donor who donated a stem cell graft to a child with acute myeloid leukemia. This chain's CDR3 is CASSPREGADNEQFF. CDR3 bases: TGTGCCAGCAGCCCGAGGGAAGGCGCCGACAATGAGCAGTTCTTC.